This T cell receptor (beta chain) is drawn from a study of Graves' ophthalmopathy and Graves' hyperthyroidism. Study-wide points: Thyroid clonotypes that were expanded above 0.001 frequency mostly also appeared in blood.

Diagnosis relied on clinical symptoms, serum thyroxine, TRAb, thyroid ultrasound and orbital computed tomography. Amplification targeted the TCR beta CDR3 regions, with RNA transcripts as the source material. Second-round multiplex PCR came after first-round RT-PCR with HTBI primers. TCRdb processed the multiplex PCR reads anew with MiXCR; each CDR3 protein has one entry. The sample comprises some 400,000 distinct CDR3 sequences, around 20% of which are singletons, and roughly 1.5% rests with the top ten. This clonotype appeared many times. Its antigen remains unknown. Looked up from germline, CDR1 is SQVTM and CDR2 is ANQGSEA. The CDR3 sequence is 13 residues long. The V and J ends lost 0 bases and 1 base respectively, with 6 bases between them.

The rearrangement uses TRBV29-1 and TRBJ1-1; unclear D gene. Material: peripheral blood. This TCR came from a woman between 18 and 30 years old with Graves' ophthalmopathy. The CDR3 protein is CSVEEHRNTEAFF. CDR3 DNA: TGCAGCGTTGAAGAACACCGGAACACTGAAGCTTTCTTT. Filled out from reference TRBV29-1 and TRBJ1-1, the complete variable domain reads SAVISQKPSRDICQRGTSLTIQCQVDSQVTMMFWYRQQPGQSLTLIATANQGSEATYESGFVIDKFPISRPNLTFSTLTVSNMSPEDSSIYLCSVEEHRNTEAFFGQGTRLTVV.